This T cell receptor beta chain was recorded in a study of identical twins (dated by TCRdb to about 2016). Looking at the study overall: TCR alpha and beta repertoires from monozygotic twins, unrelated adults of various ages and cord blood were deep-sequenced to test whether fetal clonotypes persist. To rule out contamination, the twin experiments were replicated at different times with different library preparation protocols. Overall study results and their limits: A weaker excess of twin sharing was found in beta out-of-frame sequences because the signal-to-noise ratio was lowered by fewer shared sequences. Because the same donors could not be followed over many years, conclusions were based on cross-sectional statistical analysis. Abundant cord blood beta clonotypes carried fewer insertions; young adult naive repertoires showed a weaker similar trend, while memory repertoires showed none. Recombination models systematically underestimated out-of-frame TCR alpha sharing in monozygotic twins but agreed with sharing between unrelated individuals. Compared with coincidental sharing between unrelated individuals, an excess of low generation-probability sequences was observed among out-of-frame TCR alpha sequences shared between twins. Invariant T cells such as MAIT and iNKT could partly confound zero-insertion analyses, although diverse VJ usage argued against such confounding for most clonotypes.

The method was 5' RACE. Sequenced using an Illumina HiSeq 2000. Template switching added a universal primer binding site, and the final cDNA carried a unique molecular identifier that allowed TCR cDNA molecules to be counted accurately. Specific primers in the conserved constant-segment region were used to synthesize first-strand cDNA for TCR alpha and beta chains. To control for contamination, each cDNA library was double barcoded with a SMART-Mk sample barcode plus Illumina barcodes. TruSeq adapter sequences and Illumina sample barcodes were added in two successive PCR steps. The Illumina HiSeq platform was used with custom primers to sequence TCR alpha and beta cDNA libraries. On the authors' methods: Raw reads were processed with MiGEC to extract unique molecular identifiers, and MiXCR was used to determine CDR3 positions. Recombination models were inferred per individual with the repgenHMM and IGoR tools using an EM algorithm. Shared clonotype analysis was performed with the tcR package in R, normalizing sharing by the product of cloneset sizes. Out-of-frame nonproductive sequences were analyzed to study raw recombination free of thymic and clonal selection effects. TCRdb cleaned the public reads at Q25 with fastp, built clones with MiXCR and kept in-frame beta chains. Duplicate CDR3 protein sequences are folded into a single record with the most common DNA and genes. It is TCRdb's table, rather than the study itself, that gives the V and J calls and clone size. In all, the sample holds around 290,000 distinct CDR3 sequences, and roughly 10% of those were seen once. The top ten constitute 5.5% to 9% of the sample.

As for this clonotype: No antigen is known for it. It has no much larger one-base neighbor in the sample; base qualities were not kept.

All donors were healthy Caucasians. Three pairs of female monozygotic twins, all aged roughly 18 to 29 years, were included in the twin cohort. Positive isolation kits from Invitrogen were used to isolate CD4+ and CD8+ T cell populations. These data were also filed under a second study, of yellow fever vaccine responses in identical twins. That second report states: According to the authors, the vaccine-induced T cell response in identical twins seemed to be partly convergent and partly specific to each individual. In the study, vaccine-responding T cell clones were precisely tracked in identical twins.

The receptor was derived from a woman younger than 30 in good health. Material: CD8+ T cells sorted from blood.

The CDR3 corresponds to CATSPYRGPPSYEQYF. The nucleotides read TGTGCCACCAGCCCATACAGGGGCCCACCCTCCTACGAGCAGTACTTC. Recombination connected TRBV15 to TRBJ2-7; TRBD1 agrees with 7 junctional bases. CDR1 is given as LNHNV and CDR2 as YYDKDF, both from the germline V gene (reference sequence). The CDR3 measures 16 amino acids from cysteine to phenylalanine. Of all the DNA, just the CDR3 is kept, 48 bases in frame from base 1. Germline trimming amounts to 5 bases on V and 0 bases on J, with 10 as the count of junction bases outside the gene matches. The CDR3 plus the reference TRBV15 and TRBJ2-7 genes for the other parts give the full variable domain: DAMVIQNPRYQVTQFGKPVTLSCSQTLNHNVMYWYQQKSSQAPKLLFHYYDKDFNNEADTPDNFQSRRPNTSFCFLDIRSPGLGDTAMYLCATSPYRGPPSYEQYFGPGTRLTVT.